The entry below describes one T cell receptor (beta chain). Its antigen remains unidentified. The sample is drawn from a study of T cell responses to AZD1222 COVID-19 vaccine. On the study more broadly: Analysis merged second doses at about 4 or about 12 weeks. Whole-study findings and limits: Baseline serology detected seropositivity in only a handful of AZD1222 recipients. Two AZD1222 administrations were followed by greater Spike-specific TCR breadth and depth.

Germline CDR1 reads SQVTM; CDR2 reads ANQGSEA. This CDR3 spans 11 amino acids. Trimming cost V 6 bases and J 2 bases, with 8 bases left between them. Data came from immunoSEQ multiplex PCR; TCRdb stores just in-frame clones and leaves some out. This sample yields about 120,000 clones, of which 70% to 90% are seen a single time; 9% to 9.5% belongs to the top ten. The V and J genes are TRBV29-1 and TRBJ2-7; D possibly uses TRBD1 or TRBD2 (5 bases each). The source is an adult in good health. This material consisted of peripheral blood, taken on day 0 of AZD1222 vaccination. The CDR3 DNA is TGCAGCGTGGAGGACACCTACGAGCAGTACTTC. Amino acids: CSVEDTYEQYF.